The 29 T cell receptor beta chains below all came from one sample that was sequenced in a study of sequential checkpoint blockade in melanoma. The table came from immunoSEQ multiplex PCR; TCRdb's copy has only in-frame clones and leaves some out. The sample yields tens of thousands of clones, roughly nine tenths seen once. Treatment meaning: randomized to nivolumab then ipilimumab (arm A) or the reverse (arm B). The starting material was CD8+ T cells sorted from blood (inferred from file names), obtained from a patient given nivolumab and ipilimumab in sequence. The receptors stem from a human donor with melanoma.

The chain recombines TRBV11-2 with TRBJ2-7; 10 positions agree with TRBD1. The CDR3 loop spans 17 amino acids. Trimming cost V 4 bases and J 0 bases; bases outside gene matches: 9. CDR1 and CDR2 (germline): SGHAT, FQNNGV. The CDR3, as DNA: TGTGCCAGCAGCTCCGCCCGGGGACAGGGGCTCTCCTACGAGCAGTACGTC. It encodes CASSSARGQGLSYEQYV.

The gene calls are TRBV27 and TRBJ1-4; TRBD1 agrees at 9 bases. With V trimmed by 4 bases and J by 7 bases, 7 bases remained unmatched. The CDR3 totals 15 residues. The V gene's germline CDR1 is MNHEY and CDR2 SMNVEV (reference sequence). The CDR3 protein is CASSSTGGSGEKLFF. In nucleotides, the CDR3 is TGTGCCAGCAGTTCCACAGGGGGCAGCGGTGAAAAACTGTTTTTT.

The sample holds one count of this clone. The CDR3 protein is CASSFLWAPNAYNEQFF. The CDR3 DNA reads TGTGCCAGCAGTTTCCTCTGGGCACCGAACGCCTACAATGAGCAGTTCTTC. The genes are TRBV27 and TRBJ2-1, with no clear D. The CDR3 totals 17 residues. Germline CDR1 MNHEY, CDR2 SMNVEV (reference sequence). The V end was cut by 3 bases, the J end by 2 bases, with 17 bases between.

The CDR3 loop is CASSWMLADYEQYF. The DNA of the CDR3 is TGTGCCAGCAGCTGGATGCTAGCGGACTACGAGCAGTACTTC. The genes are TRBV5-6 and TRBJ2-7, with 7 bases lining up with TRBD2. This CDR3 spans 14 amino acids. CDR1 SGHDT and CDR2 YYEEEE come from the germline V gene. Trimming at V came to 3 bases and at J to 3 bases, leaving 6 bases not matched to a gene.

This chain connects TRBV9 to TRBJ1-3, with a weak D call TRBD1 (5 bases). CDR1 and CDR2 (germline): SGDLS, YYNGEE. V lost 0 bases and J 0 bases, leaving 13 bases between the germline ends. The length of the CDR3 is 17 residues. Here the CDR3 reads CASSVDPTVDSGNTIYF. The CDR3 DNA reads TGTGCCAGCAGCGTAGACCCGACAGTCGACTCTGGAAACACCATATATTTT. Looking up the rest from reference TRBV9 and TRBJ1-3 gives the full variable domain: DSGVTQTPKHLITATGQRVTLRCSPRSGDLSVYWYQQSLDQGLQFLIQYYNGEERAKGNILERFSAQQFPDLHSELNLSSLELGDSALYFCASSVDPTVDSGNTIYFGEGSWLTVV.

The rearrangement links TRBV28 to TRBJ2-1; 13 bases agree with TRBD2. The CDR3 sequence is 15 residues long. Germline lookup yields CDR1 MDHEN and CDR2 SYDVKM. Germline trimming cut 1 base from V and 9 bases from J; bases unmatched to any gene: 3. The CDR3 DNA follows: TGTGCCAGCAGTTTATCTTGGACTAGCGGGAGTGAGCAGTTCTTC. It specifies CASSLSWTSGSEQFF.

The chain is built from TRBV27 and TRBJ1-5; D gene uncertain. CDR1 is MNHEY, CDR2 SMNVEV, per germline (reference sequence). This CDR3 has 14 amino acids. V was pared by 5 bases and J by 2 bases, with 10 bases between. CDR3 sequence reads: CASSPPGGNQPQHF. In nucleotides, the CDR3 is TGTGCCAGCAGTCCGCCCGGGGGCAATCAGCCCCAGCATTTT.

The chain joins TRBV5-4 to TRBJ1-2; possibly TRBD1 for D (6 bases). V lost 0 bases and J lost 0, with 15 bases in between. The CDR3 covers 17 residues. In germline, CDR1 is SGHNT, CDR2 YYREEE (reference sequence). CDR3 coding DNA: TGTGCCAGCAGCTTGGAACAGGGAGTAAATGCTAACTATGGCTACACCTTC. Protein: CASSLEQGVNANYGYTF.

The V gene is TRBV28, the J gene TRBJ2-5; 9 nucleotides agree with TRBD1. V was clipped by 5 bases and J by 5 bases; unmatched bases: 12. CDR1 and CDR2 (germline): MDHEN, SYDVKM. The CDR3 contains 16 residues. CDR3 loop: CASSTRQGVTPETQYF. The CDR3 DNA follows: TGTGCCAGCAGTACCCGACAGGGGGTCACTCCGGAGACCCAGTACTTC.

The genes are TRBV19 and TRBJ1-1; the D gene is possibly TRBD1 (5 bases). The ends were cut back, 5 bases at V and 0 bases at J, with 13 bases in the middle. In germline, CDR1 is LNHDA, CDR2 SQIVND (reference sequence). This CDR3 comprises 15 residues. The chain's CDR3 is CASSHRGRLNTEAFF. CDR3 nucleotides: TGTGCCAGTAGTCATAGGGGCCGGCTGAACACTGAAGCTTTCTTT.

The chain employs TRBV7-6 and TRBJ2-1; TRBD2 matches 7 bases. Germline CDR1 SGHVS, CDR2 FNYEAQ. With V trimmed by 1 base and J by 0 bases, 0 bases remained unmatched. The CDR3 is 15 amino acids. The CDR3: CASSLGGGSYNEQFF. The CDR3 bases are TGTGCCAGCAGCTTAGGGGGGGGCTCCTACAATGAGCAGTTCTTC.

This chain uses TRBV4-2 with TRBJ1-1; 8 positions agree with TRBD1. This CDR3 has 15 amino acids. From germline, CDR1 is LGHNA and CDR2 YNFKEQ. V was pared by 2 bases and J by 4 bases, with 6 bases of the junction left unmatched. The CDR3 is CASSQIRTGTTEAFF. Written as DNA, the CDR3 is TGTGCCAGCAGCCAAATACGGACAGGGACCACTGAAGCTTTCTTT.

The chain combines TRBV6-6 with TRBJ1-5; D uncertain. The length of the CDR3 is 16 residues. V lost 0 bases, J lost 0 bases, and 9 bases lay in between. Germline V gives CDR1 MNHNY, CDR2 SVGAGI (reference sequence). As DNA, the CDR3 is TGTGCCAGCAGTTACTCAGTCTCAGTTAGCAATCAGCCCCAGCATTTT. Encoded protein: CASSYSVSVSNQPQHF.

This chain links TRBV30 with TRBJ1-3; the D gene is possibly TRBD1 (5 bases). In germline, CDR1 is GTSNPN, CDR2 SVGIG (reference sequence). The CDR3 has 13 residues. The ends were cut back, 4 bases at V and 3 bases at J, with 10 bases in the middle. The CDR3 spells CAWTGFSGNTIYF. The CDR3 DNA sequence: TGTGCCTGGACAGGGTTCAGTGGAAACACCATATATTTT. Combining the CDR3 with reference TRBV30 and TRBJ1-3 gives the whole variable domain SQTIHQWPATLVQPVGSPLSLECTVEGTSNPNLYWYRQAAGRGLQLLFYSVGIGQISSEVPQNLSASRPQDRQFILSSKKLLLSDSGFYLCAWTGFSGNTIYFGEGSWLTVV.

This chain joins TRBV11-3 and TRBJ2-5; 8 bases match TRBD2. Germline values: CDR1 SGHNT, CDR2 YENEEA. V lost 5 bases, J lost 4 bases, and 9 bases stayed unmatched. This CDR3 is 15 amino acids long. The DNA for the CDR3 is TGTGCCAGCAGCCGCGGTAATAGCGGGGTAGAGACCCAGTACTTC. This encodes CASSRGNSGVETQYF. The variable domain in full, completed from reference TRBV11-3 and TRBJ2-5, reads EAGVVQSPRYKIIEKKQPVAFWCNPISGHNTLYWYLQNLGQGPELLIRYENEEAVDDSQLPKDRFSAERLKGVDSTLKIQPAELGDSAVYLCASSRGNSGVETQYFGPGTRLLVL.

The rearrangement joins TRBV29-1 to TRBJ2-7; 8 bases are shared with TRBD1. CDR3 length equals 13 residues. J was trimmed by 3 bases and V by 2 bases; bases with no gene match: 3. Germline loops: CDR1 SQVTM, CDR2 ANQGSEA. In DNA form, the CDR3 reads TGCAGCGTTGAAAAAACAGGGGGCTACGAGCAGTACTTC. This gives the protein CSVEKTGGYEQYF.

This sequence joins TRBV7-2 and TRBJ1-5; D gene uncertain. This CDR3 comprises 15 residues. The V end was cut by 1 base, the J end by 0 bases, with 7 bases between. Germline V gene data show CDR1 as SGHTA and CDR2 as FQGNSA. The DNA of the CDR3 is TGTGCCAGCAGCTTAGTTGTGGCTAGCAATCAGCCCCAGCATTTT. Its translation: CASSLVVASNQPQHF.

The rearrangement links TRBV6-6 to TRBJ2-2, with a possible D match to TRBD2 (5 bases). The CDR3 consists of 13 residues. V shed 4 bases and J shed 5 bases, with 8 bases lying between them. From germline, CDR1 is MNHNY and CDR2 SVGAGI (reference sequence). The CDR3 nucleotides are TGTGCCAGCAGTTTTCGGGGTACCGGGGAGCTGTTTTTT. This gives the protein CASSFRGTGELFF.

This chain joins TRBV5-5 and TRBJ1-2; 7 nucleotides match TRBD1. The CDR3 runs 19 residues. Germline V gene sequence: CDR1 SGHKS, CDR2 YYEKEE (reference sequence). After removal of 0 bases from V and 6 bases from J, the junction contained 20 bases not matched to a gene. Written as DNA, the CDR3 is TGTGCCAGCAGCTTGGATACCGGGGGACAGCCTAAACCCTGGAATGGCTACACCTTC. This sequence encodes CASSLDTGGQPKPWNGYTF.

In its sample, this clone is medium-sized. The same CDR3 can be traced to other DNA sequences in this sample. The chain recombines TRBV28 with TRBJ1-3; no clear D. CDR1 and CDR2 (germline): MDHEN, SYDVKM. The CDR3 totals 13 residues. Trimming stripped 1 base from V and 4 bases from J, with 5 bases between. CDR3 bases: TGTGCCAGCAGTTTATTGCAGGGAAACACCATATATTTT. Encoded protein: CASSLLQGNTIYF.

The chain is built from TRBV27 and TRBJ2-7; 8 nucleotides align to TRBD2. Per germline, CDR1 MNHEY and CDR2 SMNVEV (reference sequence). Trimming took 8 bases from V and 5 from J; bases not matched to a gene: 11. This CDR3 has 14 residues. Here the CDR3 reads CASLLTGTSNEQYF. The CDR3 coding sequence is TGTGCCAGCCTCCTTACCGGGACTAGTAACGAGCAGTACTTC.

V usage is TRBV7-9 and J usage is TRBJ2-7, with TRBD1 matching over 7 bases. Germline V CDR1 and CDR2: SEHNR, FQNEAQ (reference sequence). J was trimmed by 3 bases and V by 0 bases; bases with no gene match: 5. This CDR3 has 15 amino acids. Here the CDR3 reads CASSLAMTGNYEQYF. The CDR3 nucleotides read TGTGCCAGCAGCTTAGCCATGACAGGGAACTACGAGCAGTACTTC.

The CDR3, as DNA: TGTGCCAGCAGCGTAGTGGACGTCGGGGAGAATGAGCAGTTCTTC. Its protein product is CASSVVDVGENEQFF. The chain links TRBV9 to TRBJ2-1; weak D call: TRBD2 (5 bases). In germline, CDR1 is SGDLS, CDR2 YYNGEE. There are 15 residues in the CDR3. Trimming cost V 0 bases and J 7 bases, with 14 bases left between them.

The chain joins TRBV10-2 to TRBJ2-7, with a weak D call TRBD2 (5 bases). From germline, CDR1 is WSHSY and CDR2 SAAADI. The CDR3 has 14 amino acids. Trimming left V 2 bases short and J 4 bases short, with 12 bases between. The CDR3 spells CASSEGLRPYEQYF. CDR3 nucleotide sequence: TGCGCCAGCAGTGAGGGACTGCGCCCTTACGAGCAGTACTTC.

CDR3 sequence (DNA): TGTGCCAGCAGTTTAGTGGGACTAGGGACCACCGGGGAGCTGTTTTTT. Translation: CASSLVGLGTTGELFF. This sequence joins TRBV28 and TRBJ2-2; 8 positions match TRBD2. Germline assignment: CDR1 MDHEN and CDR2 SYDVKM. V was clipped by 2 bases and J by 4 bases; unmatched bases: 6. The CDR3 loop spans 16 amino acids.

The chain joins TRBV13 to TRBJ2-3; 11 nucleotides match TRBD2. Germline V CDR1 and CDR2: PRHDT, FYEKMQ (reference sequence). The CDR3 runs to 16 residues. After removal of 2 bases from V and 5 bases from J, the junction contained 6 bases not matched to a gene. CDR3 nucleotide sequence: TGTGCCAGCAGCTTATTAGCGGGGGGGCCGGGAGATACGCAGTATTTT. This codes for CASSLLAGGPGDTQYF.

The chain recombines TRBV5-6 with TRBJ2-5; TRBD2 is a possible D gene (6 bases). V lost 0 bases to trimming and J lost 3 bases, with 12 bases between them. Germline V lookup: CDR1 SGHDT, CDR2 YYEEEE. This CDR3 spans 15 amino acids. In DNA, the CDR3 is TGTGCCAGCAGCTTGGTTCGAGCGGGTAAAGAGACCCAGTACTTC. Amino acid sequence: CASSLVRAGKETQYF.

This chain links TRBV14 with TRBJ2-3; 9 nucleotides align to TRBD2. CDR1 is SGHDN, CDR2 FVKESK, per germline. This CDR3 has 17 residues. With 4 bases clipped from V and 1 base from J, the junction kept 9 bases outside the gene matches. DNA of the CDR3: TGTGCCAGCAGCCCCCTGCGGGAGGGCCCGGGCACAGATACGCAGTATTTT. This sequence encodes CASSPLREGPGTDTQYF.

The V and J genes are TRBV7-2 and TRBJ2-6; D possibly corresponds to TRBD1 (5 bases). The CDR3 length is 18 residues. Deletions cut 0 bases from V and 0 bases from J, with 12 bases between. Germline V gene lookup returns CDR1 SGHTA and CDR2 FQGNSA. This chain's CDR3 is CASSLAGQLPSGANVLTF. CDR3 in DNA: TGTGCCAGCAGCTTAGCGGGGCAGTTACCCTCTGGGGCCAACGTCCTGACTTTC.